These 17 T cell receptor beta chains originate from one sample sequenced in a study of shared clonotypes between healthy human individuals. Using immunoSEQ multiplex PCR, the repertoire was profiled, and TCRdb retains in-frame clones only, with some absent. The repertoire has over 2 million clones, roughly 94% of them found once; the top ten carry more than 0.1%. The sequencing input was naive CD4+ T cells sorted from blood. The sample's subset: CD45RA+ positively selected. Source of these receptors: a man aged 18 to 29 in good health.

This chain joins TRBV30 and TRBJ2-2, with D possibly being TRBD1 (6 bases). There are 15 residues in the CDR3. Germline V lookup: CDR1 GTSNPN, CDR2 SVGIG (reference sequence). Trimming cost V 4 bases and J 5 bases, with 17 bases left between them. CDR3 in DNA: TGTGCCTGGAACCGTTGGGACATTACAACCGGGGAGCTGTTTTTT. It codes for CAWNRWDITTGELFF.

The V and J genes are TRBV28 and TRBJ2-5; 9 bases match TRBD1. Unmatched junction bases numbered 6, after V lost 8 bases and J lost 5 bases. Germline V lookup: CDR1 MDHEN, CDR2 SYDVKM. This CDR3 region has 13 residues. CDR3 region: CASVTGGKETQYF. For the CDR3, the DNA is TGTGCCAGCGTGACAGGGGGGAAGGAGACCCAGTACTTC.

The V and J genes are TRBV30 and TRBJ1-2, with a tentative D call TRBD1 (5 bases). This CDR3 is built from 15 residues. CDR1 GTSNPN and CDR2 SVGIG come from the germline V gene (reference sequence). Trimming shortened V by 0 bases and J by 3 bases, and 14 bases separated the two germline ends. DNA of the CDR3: TGTGCCTGGAGTGTAAAGGGGACCCCATACTATGGCTACACCTTC. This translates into CAWSVKGTPYYGYTF.

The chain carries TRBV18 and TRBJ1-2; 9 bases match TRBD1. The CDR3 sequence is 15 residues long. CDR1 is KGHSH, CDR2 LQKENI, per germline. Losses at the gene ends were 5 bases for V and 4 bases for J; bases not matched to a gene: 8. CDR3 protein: CASSSTGGLGYGYTF. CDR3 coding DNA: TGTGCCAGCTCATCCACAGGGGGCCTCGGCTATGGCTACACCTTC.

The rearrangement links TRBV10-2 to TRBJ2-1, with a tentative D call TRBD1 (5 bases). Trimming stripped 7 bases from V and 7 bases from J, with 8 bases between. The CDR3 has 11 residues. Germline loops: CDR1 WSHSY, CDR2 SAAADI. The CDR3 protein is CASIRGNEQFF. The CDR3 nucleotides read TGCGCCAGCATAAGGGGTAATGAGCAGTTCTTC.

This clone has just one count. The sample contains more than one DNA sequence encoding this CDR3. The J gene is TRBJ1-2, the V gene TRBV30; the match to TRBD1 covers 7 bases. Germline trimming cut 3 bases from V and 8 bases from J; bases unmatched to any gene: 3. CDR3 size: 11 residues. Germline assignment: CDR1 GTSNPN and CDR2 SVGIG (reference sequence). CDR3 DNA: TGTGCCTGGAGCGACAGGGAAGGCTACACCTTC. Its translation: CAWSDREGYTF.

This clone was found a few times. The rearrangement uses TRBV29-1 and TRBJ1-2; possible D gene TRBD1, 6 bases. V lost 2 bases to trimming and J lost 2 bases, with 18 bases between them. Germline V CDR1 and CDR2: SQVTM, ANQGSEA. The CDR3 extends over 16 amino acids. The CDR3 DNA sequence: TGCAGCGTTGAATTCGTTGGACAGAGTTTAAACTATGGCTACACCTTC. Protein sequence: CSVEFVGQSLNYGYTF.

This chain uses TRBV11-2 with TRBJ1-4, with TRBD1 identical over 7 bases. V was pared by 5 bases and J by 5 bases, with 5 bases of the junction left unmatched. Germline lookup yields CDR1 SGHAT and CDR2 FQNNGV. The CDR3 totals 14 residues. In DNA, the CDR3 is TGTGCCAGCAGCCCCGACAGGGTAAATGAAAAACTGTTTTTT. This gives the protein CASSPDRVNEKLFF.

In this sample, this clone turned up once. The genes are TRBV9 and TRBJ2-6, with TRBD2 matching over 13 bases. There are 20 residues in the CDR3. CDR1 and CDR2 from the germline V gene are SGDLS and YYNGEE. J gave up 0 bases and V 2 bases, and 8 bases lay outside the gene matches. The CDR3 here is CASSVPRLAGGPSGANVLTF. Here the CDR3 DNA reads TGTGCCAGCAGCGTGCCCCGACTAGCGGGAGGCCCCTCTGGGGCCAACGTCCTGACTTTC.

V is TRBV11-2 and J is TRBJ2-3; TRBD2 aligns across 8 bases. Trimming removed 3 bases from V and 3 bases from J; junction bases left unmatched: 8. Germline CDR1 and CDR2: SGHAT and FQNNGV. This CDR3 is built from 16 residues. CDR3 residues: CASSFPLAGLTDTQYF. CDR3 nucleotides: TGTGCCAGCAGCTTCCCTCTAGCGGGCCTGACAGATACGCAGTATTTT. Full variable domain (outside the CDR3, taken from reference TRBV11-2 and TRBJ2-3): EAGVAQSPRYKIIEKRQSVAFWCNPISGHATLYWYQQILGQGPKLLIQFQNNGVVDDSQLPKDRFSAERLKGVDSTLKIQPAKLEDSAVYLCASSFPLAGLTDTQYFGPGTRLTVL.

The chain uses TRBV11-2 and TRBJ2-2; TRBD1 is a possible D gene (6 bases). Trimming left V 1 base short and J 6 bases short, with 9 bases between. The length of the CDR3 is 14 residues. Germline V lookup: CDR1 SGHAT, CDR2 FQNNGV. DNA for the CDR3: TGTGCCAGCAGCTTAGCAGGGGATCCCGGGGAGCTGTTTTTT. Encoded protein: CASSLAGDPGELFF.

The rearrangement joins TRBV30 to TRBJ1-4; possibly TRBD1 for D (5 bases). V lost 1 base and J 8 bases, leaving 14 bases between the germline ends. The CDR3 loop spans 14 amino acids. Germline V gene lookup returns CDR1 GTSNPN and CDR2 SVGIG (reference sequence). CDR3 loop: CAWSGGTAQEKLFF. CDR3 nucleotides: TGTGCCTGGAGTGGTGGGACTGCGCAGGAAAAACTGTTTTTT.

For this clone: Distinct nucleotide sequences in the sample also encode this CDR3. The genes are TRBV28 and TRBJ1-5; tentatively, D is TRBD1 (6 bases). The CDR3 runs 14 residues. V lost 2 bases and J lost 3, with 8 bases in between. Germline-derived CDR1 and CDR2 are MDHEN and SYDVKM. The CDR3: CASSLTGPNQPQHF. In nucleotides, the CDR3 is TGTGCCAGCAGTTTAACAGGGCCCAATCAGCCCCAGCATTTT.

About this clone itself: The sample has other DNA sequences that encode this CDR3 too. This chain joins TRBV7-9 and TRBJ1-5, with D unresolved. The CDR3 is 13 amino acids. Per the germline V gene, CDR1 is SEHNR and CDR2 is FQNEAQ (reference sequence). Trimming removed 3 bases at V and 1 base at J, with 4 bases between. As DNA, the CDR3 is TGTGCCAGCAGCTTGGACAGCAATCAGCCCCAGCATTTT. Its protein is CASSLDSNQPQHF. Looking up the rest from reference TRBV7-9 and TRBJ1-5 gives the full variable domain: DTGVSQNPRHKITKRGQNVTFRCDPISEHNRLYWYRQTLGQGPEFLTYFQNEAQLEKSRLLSDRFSAERPKGSFSTLEIQRTEQGDSAMYLCASSLDSNQPQHFGDGTRLSIL.

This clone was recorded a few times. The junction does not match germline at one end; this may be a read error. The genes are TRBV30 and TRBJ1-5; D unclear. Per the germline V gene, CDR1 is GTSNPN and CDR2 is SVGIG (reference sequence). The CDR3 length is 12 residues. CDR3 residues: CAWSGRRQAQHF. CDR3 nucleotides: TGTGCCTGGTCAGGACGCCGTCAGGCCCAGCATTTT.

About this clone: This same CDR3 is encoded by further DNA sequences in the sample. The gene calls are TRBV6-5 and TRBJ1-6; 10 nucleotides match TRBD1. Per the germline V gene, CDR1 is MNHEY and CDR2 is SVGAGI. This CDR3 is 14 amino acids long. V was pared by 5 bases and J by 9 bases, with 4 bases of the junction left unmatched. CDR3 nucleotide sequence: TGTGCCAGCAGTAGGACAGGGGGGTCTTCACCCCTCCACTTT. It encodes CASSRTGGSSPLHF.

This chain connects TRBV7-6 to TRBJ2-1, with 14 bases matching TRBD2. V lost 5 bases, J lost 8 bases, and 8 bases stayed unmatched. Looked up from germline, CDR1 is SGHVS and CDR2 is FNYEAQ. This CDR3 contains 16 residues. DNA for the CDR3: TGTGCCAGCAGCCTGAGACTAGCGGGAGGGTTAGATGAGCAGTTCTTC. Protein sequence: CASSLRLAGGLDEQFF.